This T cell receptor (beta chain) was sequenced in a study of T cell responses to AZD1222 COVID-19 vaccine. The study, taken as a whole, reports: The span of vaccine-associated CD4 TCRs extended across spike, with dominance at 160-218 and 743-854. Baseline serology detected seropositivity in only six AZD1222 recipients. It should be noted that donors were predominantly white British and more often female, and clonal diversity was possibly underestimated.

Sequenced by immunoSEQ multiplex PCR; TCRdb stores in-frame clones only, minus some. Here the sample spans 150,000 or so clones, around 88% being singletons. J gave up 4 bases and V 7 bases, and 9 bases lay outside the gene matches. Germline V gene lookup returns CDR1 MDHEN and CDR2 SYDVKM. The CDR3 has 14 residues. A remark on this clone: Antigen unknown.

The sequenced sample was peripheral blood, obtained on day 0 of AZD1222 vaccination. The chain combines TRBV28 with TRBJ1-1; 7 nucleotides align to TRBD1. The sequence was obtained from an adult in good health. This CDR3 reads CASTRDRVATEAFF. For the CDR3, the DNA is TGTGCCAGCACCCGAGACAGGGTCGCCACTGAAGCTTTCTTT.